The present TCR beta chain was sequenced within a study of neurological immune-mediated disorders. Study-level background: Relapsing-remitting disease affected around 30, and secondary progressive 3, of roughly 34 multiple sclerosis patients.

This clonotype was observed a handful of times. Its antigen is undetermined. Template-switch 5'RACE cDNA synthesis added a 10-nucleotide unique molecular identifier. MiXCR, run by TCRdb on the 5' RACE reads, gives a single entry per CDR3 protein. In the table there are about 66,000 distinct CDR3 sequences, nearly 3.5% of which are singletons. PBMCs numbering 2 million and stored at -80 C yielded the unsorted libraries. The germline gives CDR1 SGDLS, CDR2 YYNGEE. V lost 4 bases and J 5 bases, leaving 12 bases between the germline ends. The CDR3 runs to 13 residues. Study-wide points: Phylogenetic analysis grouped 18 of 34 multiple sclerosis patients' repertoires together, suggesting a possible repertoire signature.

The chain carries TRBV9 and TRBJ1-1; tentative D call: TRBD1 (5 bases). The source is a man aged 35-49 years with multiple sclerosis. The specimen was PBMCs. The chain's CDR3 is CASSTWDGTEAFF. CDR3 nucleotide sequence: TGTGCCAGCAGCACCTGGGACGGAACTGAAGCTTTCTTT.